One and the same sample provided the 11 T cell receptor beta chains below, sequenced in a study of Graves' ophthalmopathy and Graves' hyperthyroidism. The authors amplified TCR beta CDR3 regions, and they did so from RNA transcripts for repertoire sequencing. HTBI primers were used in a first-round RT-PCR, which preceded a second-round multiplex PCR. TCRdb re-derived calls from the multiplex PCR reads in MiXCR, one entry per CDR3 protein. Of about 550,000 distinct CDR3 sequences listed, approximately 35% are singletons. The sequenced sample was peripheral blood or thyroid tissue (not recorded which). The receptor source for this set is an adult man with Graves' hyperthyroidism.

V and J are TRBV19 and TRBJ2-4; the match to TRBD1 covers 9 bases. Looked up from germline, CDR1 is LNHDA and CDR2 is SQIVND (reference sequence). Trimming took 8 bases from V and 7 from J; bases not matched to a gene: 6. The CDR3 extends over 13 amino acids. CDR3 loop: CASVDRGSNIQYF. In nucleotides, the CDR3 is TGTGCCAGTGTGGACAGGGGTTCTAACATTCAGTACTTC.

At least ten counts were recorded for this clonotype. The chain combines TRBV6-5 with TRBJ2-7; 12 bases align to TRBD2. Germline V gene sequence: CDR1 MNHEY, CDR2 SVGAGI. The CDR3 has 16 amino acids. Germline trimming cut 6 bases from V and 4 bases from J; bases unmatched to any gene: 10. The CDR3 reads CASSRTGTSGLYEQYF. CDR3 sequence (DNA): TGTGCCAGCAGCCGGACCGGGACTAGCGGGTTGTACGAGCAGTACTTC.

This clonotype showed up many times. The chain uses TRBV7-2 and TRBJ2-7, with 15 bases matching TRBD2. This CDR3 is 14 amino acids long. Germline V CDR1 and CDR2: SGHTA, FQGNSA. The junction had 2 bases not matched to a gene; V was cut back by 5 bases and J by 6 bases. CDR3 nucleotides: TGTGCCAGCAGCCCGGGACTAGCGGGAGGCGAGCAGTACTTC. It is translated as CASSPGLAGGEQYF.

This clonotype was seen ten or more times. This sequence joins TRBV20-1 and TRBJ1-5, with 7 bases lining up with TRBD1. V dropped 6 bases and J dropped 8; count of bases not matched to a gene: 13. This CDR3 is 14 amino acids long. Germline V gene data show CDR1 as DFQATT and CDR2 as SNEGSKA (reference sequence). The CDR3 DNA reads TGCAGTGCCAGGGACAGATCCGTCTTTGAGCCCCAGCATTTT. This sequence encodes CSARDRSVFEPQHF.

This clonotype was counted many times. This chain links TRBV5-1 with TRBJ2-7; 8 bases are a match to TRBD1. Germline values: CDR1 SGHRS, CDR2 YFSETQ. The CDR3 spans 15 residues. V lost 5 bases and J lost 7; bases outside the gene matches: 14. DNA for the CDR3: TGCGCCAGCAGGACGTCCGGGACAGGCCATGAGGAGCAGTACTTC. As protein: CASRTSGTGHEEQYF.

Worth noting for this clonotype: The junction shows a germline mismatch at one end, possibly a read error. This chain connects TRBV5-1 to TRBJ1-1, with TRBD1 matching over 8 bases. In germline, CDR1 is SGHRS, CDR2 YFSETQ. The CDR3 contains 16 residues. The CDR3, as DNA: TGTGCCAGCAGTTTAGTGGGCAGGGGGCTTATAACTGAAGCTTTCTTT. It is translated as CASSLVGRGLITEAFF.

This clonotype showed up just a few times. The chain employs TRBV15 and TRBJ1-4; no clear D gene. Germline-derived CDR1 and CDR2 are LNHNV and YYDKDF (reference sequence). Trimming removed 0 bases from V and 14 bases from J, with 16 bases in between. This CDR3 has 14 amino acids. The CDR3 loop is CATSRDRASEELFF. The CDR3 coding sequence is TGTGCCACCAGCAGAGATCGGGCAAGTGAAGAGCTGTTTTTT.

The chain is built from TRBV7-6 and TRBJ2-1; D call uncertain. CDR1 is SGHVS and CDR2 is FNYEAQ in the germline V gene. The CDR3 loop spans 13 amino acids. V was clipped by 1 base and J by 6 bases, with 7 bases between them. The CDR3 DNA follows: TGTGCCAGCAGCTTAGGAGCAGCCAATGAGCAGTTCTTC. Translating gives CASSLGAANEQFF. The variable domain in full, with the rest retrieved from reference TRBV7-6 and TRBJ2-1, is GAGVSQSPRYKVTKRGQDVALRCDPISGHVSLYWYRQALGQGPEFLTYFNYEAQQDKSGLPNDRFSAERPEGSISTLTIQRTEQRDSAMYRCASSLGAANEQFFGPGTRLTVL.

CDR3 sequence (DNA): TGTGCCAGCAGCCCCCAAGGCGGGGGGGCAGGTCAGCCCCAGCATTTT. Translating it yields CASSPQGGGAGQPQHF. J is TRBJ1-5 and V is TRBV7-9, with D possibly matching TRBD1 (6 bases). The CDR3 is 16 amino acids. Deletions cut 5 bases from V and 6 bases from J, with 20 bases between. The germline V gene has CDR1 SEHNR and CDR2 FQNEAQ (reference sequence).

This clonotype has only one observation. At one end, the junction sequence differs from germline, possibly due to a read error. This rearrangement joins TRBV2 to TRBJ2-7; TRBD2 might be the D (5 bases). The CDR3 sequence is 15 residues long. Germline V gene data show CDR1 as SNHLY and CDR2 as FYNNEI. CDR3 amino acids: CASSLRDINSYKQYF. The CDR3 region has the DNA TGTGCCAGCAGCCTGAGGGATATAAACTCCTACAAGCAGTACTTC.

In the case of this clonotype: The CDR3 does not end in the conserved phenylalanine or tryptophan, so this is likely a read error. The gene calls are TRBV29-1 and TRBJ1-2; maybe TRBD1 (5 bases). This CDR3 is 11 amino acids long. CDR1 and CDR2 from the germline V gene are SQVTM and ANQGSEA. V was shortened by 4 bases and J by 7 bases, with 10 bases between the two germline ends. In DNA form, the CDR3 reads TGCAGCGTTGGCAGGGATGGTGGCTACACCCTC. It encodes CSVGRDGGYTL.